Sequencing of this T cell receptor (beta chain) was carried out in a study of blood T cell repertoires in COVID-19. Authors' data handling: Scientists estimated how many nucleated cells there were by amplifying reference gene primers. Measured with immunoSEQ multiplex PCR; TCRdb has only the in-frame clones, and not every one. Clone size and V and J calls were adopted from that table, with D and trimming inferred from the DNA. Here the sample spans 300,000 to 450,000 clones, approximately 90% being singletons. The CDR3 contains 19 residues. Germline V gives CDR1 KGHDR, CDR2 SFDVKD. V shed 6 bases, J shed 5 bases, and the junction held 19 bases outside the gene matches.

The clonotype was recovered from a woman aged 55-69 years with COVID-19, enrolled during active disease. The V call is TRBV24-1, the J call TRBJ2-2, with 8 bases fitting TRBD1. Sequencing used peripheral blood. The chain's CDR3 is CATSRPRGTGDIGTGELFF. DNA for the CDR3: TGTGCCACCAGTCGACCCCGAGGGACAGGAGATATCGGGACCGGGGAGCTGTTTTTT.